These 9 T cell receptor beta chains share one sample of origin, sequenced in a study of blood T cell repertoires in COVID-19 (dated by TCRdb to 2018 to 2021). To prepare the library, the immunoSEQ multiplex PCR assay was applied. TCRdb retrieved this table from immuneACCESS and kept in-frame rearrangements only. Not all clones are present; in checked studies, unresolved V genes account for under half, and no reason is known for the remainder. The sample table lists 31,000 or so clones, about 90% of them with a count of one. The top ten clonotypes cover 24% of the sample. The sample consisted of peripheral blood. The receptors derive from a human donor with active COVID-19. The donor label of this sample is uncertain.

This clone showed up just once. The V call is TRBV6-5, the J call TRBJ1-5; no reliable D call. Trimming left V 5 bases short and J 6 bases short, with 17 bases between. Germline V lookup: CDR1 MNHEY, CDR2 SVGAGI. The CDR3 has 15 residues. CDR3 DNA: TGTGCCAGCAGTCCCCCCCGAGGGATGGGTCAGCCCCAGCATTTT. Translation gives CASSPPRGMGQPQHF.

J is TRBJ1-2 and V is TRBV10-1; D not certain. The CDR3 contains 13 residues. Trimming stripped 6 bases from V and 8 bases from J, with 16 bases between. CDR1 is WNHNN and CDR2 is SYGVQD in the germline V gene (reference sequence). The CDR3 DNA sequence: TGCGCCAGCAGCCCCTACCCCGACAAGGGCTACACCTTC. Translating it yields CASSPYPDKGYTF.

The V gene is TRBV6-6, the J gene TRBJ2-3; tentatively, D is TRBD2 (5 bases). V lost 10 bases and J 0 bases, leaving 14 bases between the germline ends. Germline V gene data show CDR1 as MNHNY and CDR2 as SVGAGI (reference sequence). The CDR3 length is 14 residues. In DNA form, the CDR3 reads TGTGCCATCCAGAGCGGAGCGAGCACAGATACGCAGTATTTT. Protein: CAIQSGASTDTQYF.

This chain joins TRBV9 and TRBJ2-1; 8 bases fit TRBD1. Germline V gives CDR1 SGDLS, CDR2 YYNGEE. V lost 0 bases to trimming and J lost 5 bases; unmatched junction nucleotides: 1. CDR3 length equals 14 residues. The CDR3 loop is CASSVETGDNEQFF. CDR3 nucleotide sequence: TGTGCCAGCAGCGTAGAGACAGGGGACAATGAGCAGTTCTTC. The variable domain in full, completed from reference TRBV9 and TRBJ2-1, reads DSGVTQTPKHLITATGQRVTLRCSPRSGDLSVYWYQQSLDQGLQFLIQYYNGEERAKGNILERFSAQQFPDLHSELNLSSLELGDSALYFCASSVETGDNEQFFGPGTRLTVL.

This rearrangement joins TRBV5-1 to TRBJ1-1, with D possibly TRBD1 on 5 matching bases. Germline V CDR1 and CDR2: SGHRS, YFSETQ. This CDR3 has 17 residues. V was shortened by 0 bases and J by 1 base, with 16 bases between the two germline ends. CDR3 sequence reads: CASSLVPPQAGNTEAFF. The CDR3 coding sequence is TGCGCCAGCAGCTTGGTTCCCCCACAGGCTGGGAACACTGAAGCTTTCTTT.

This clone showed up just a few times. The V gene is TRBV19, the J gene TRBJ1-6; 11 bases are a match to TRBD1. Per the germline V gene, CDR1 is LNHDA and CDR2 is SQIVND (reference sequence). Unmatched junction bases numbered 6, after V lost 4 bases and J lost 10 bases. The CDR3 is made up of 15 amino acids. CDR3 protein: CASSKGQGDYSPLHF. CDR3 coding DNA: TGTGCCAGTAGTAAGGGACAGGGGGATTACTCACCCCTCCACTTT.

The V gene is TRBV9, the J gene TRBJ2-7; no reliable D call. Between the trimmed V and J ends, which lost 3 bases and 0 bases, there was a span of 7 bases. The CDR3 runs to 13 residues. Germline CDR1 SGDLS, CDR2 YYNGEE. CDR3 sequence (DNA): TGTGCCAGCAGCGACCCTAACTCCTACGAGCAGTACTTC. It encodes CASSDPNSYEQYF.

The CDR3 nucleotides read TGTGCCAGCTCACCCAACAGCCCGGGGGATGGCTACACCTTC. Residues: CASSPNSPGDGYTF. The rearrangement links TRBV18 to TRBJ1-2; D is perhaps TRBD1 (5 bases). Germline loops: CDR1 KGHSH, CDR2 LQKENI. The CDR3 is 14 residues long. Deletions cut 3 bases from V and 6 bases from J, with 14 bases between.

The CDR3 nucleotides are TGTGCAAGTCGCAACCACGGGGGTTACCACGAAAAACTGTTTTTT. Translation: CASRNHGGYHEKLFF. The V call is TRBV12-2, the J call TRBJ1-4. TRBV12-2 is termed a pseudogene. This CDR3 comprises 15 residues.